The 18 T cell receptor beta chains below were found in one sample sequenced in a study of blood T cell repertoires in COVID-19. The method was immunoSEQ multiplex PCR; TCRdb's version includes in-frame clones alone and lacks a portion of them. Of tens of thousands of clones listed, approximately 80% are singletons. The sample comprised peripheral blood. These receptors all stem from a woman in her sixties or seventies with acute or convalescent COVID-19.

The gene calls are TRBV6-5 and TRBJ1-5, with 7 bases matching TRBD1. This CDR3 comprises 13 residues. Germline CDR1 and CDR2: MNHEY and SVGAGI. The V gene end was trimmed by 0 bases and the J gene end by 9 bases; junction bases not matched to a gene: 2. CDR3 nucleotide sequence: TGTGCCAGCAGTTACTCGACAGGGAGGCCCCAGCATTTT. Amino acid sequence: CASSYSTGRPQHF.

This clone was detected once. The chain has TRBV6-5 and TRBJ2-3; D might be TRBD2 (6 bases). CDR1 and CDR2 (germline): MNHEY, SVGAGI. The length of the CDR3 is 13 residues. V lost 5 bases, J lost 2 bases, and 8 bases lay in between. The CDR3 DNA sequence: TGTGCCAGCAGTCAGGGACTCACAGATACGCAGTATTTT. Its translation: CASSQGLTDTQYF.

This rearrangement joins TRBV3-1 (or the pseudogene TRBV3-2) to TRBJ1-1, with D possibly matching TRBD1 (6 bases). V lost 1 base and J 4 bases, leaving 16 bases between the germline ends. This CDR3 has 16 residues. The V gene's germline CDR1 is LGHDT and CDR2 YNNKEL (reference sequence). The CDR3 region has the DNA TGTGCCAGCAGCCAAGGTTGGAAACAGGGAAGCACTGAAGCTTTCTTT. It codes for CASSQGWKQGSTEAFF.

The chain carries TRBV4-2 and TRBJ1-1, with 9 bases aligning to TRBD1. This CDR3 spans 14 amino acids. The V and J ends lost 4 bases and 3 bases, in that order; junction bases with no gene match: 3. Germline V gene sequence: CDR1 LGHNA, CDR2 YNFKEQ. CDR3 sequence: CASSPRTGDTEAFF. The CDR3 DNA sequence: TGTGCCAGCAGCCCTCGGACAGGGGACACTGAAGCTTTCTTT.

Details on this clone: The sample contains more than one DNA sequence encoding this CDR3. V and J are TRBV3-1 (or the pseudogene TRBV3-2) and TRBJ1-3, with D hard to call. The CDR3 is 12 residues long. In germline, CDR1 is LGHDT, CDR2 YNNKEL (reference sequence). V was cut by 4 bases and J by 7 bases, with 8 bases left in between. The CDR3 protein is CASSRPGNTIYF. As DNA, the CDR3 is TGTGCCAGCAGCCGACCGGGGAACACCATATATTTT.

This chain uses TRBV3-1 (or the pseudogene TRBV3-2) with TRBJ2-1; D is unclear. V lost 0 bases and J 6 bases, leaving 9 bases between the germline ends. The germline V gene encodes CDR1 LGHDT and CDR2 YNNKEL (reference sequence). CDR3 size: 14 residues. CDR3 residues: CASSQDPFVNEQFF. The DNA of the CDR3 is TGTGCCAGCAGCCAAGACCCCTTCGTCAATGAGCAGTTCTTC.

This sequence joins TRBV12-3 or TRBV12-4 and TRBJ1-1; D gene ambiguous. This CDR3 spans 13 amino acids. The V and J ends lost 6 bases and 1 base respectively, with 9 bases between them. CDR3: CASRWSRNTEAFF. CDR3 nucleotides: TGTGCCAGCAGGTGGAGTAGGAACACTGAAGCTTTCTTT.

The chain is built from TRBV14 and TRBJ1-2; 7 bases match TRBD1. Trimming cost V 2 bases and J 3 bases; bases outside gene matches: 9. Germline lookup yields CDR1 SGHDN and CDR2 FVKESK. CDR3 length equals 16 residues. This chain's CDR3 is CASSQISTGAYYGYTF. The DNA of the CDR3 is TGTGCCAGCAGCCAAATATCAACAGGGGCTTACTATGGCTACACCTTC. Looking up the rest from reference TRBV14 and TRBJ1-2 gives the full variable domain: EAGVTQFPSHSVIEKGQTVTLRCDPISGHDNLYWYRRVMGKEIKFLLHFVKESKQDESGMPNNRFLAERTGGTYSTLKVQPAELEDSGVYFCASSQISTGAYYGYTFGSGTRLTVV.

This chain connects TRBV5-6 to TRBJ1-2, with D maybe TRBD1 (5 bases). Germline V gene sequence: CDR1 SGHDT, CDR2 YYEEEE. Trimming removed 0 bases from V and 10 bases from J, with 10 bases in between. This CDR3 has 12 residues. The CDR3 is CASSLATGDYTF. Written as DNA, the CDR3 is TGTGCCAGCAGCTTGGCCACGGGGGACTACACCTTC.

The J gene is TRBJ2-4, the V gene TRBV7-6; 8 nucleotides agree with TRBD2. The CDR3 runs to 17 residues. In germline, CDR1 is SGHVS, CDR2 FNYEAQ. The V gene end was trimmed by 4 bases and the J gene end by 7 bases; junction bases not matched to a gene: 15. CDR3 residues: CASSSRRWGAGGNIQYF. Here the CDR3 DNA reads TGTGCCAGCAGCTCCCGGAGATGGGGTGCGGGGGGCAACATTCAGTACTTC.

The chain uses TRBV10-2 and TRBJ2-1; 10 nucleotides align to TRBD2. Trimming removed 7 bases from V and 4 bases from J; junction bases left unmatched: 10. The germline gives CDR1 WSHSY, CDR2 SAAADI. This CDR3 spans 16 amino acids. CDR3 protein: CASKGLAGEMYNEQFF. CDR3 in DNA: TGCGCCAGCAAGGGGCTAGCGGGGGAAATGTACAATGAGCAGTTCTTC.

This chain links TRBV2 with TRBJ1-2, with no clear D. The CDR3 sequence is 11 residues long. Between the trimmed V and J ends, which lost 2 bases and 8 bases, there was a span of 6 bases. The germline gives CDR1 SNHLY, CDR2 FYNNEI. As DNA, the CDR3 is TGTGCCAGCAGTGAAATACACGGCTACACCTTC. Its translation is CASSEIHGYTF.

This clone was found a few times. CDR3 residues: CASSGRTGVVRNYGYTF. CDR3 DNA: TGTGCCAGCAGTGGAAGGACAGGGGTAGTGAGAAACTATGGCTACACCTTC. The chain is built from TRBV6-1 and TRBJ1-2; 9 positions agree with TRBD1. The CDR3 is 17 amino acids. The germline V gene encodes CDR1 MNHNS and CDR2 SASEGT. V dropped 4 bases and J dropped 2; count of bases not matched to a gene: 11.

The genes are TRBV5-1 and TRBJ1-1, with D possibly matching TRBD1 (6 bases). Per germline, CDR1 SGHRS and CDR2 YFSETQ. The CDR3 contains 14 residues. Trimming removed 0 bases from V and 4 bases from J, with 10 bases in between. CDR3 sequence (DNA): TGCGCCAGCAGCTTGGTAGGGGGATCCACTGAAGCTTTCTTT. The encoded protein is CASSLVGGSTEAFF.

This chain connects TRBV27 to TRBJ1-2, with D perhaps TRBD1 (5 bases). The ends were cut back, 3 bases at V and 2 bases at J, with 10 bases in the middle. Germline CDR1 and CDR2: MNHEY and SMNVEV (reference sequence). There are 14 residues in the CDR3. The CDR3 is CASSLAGHNYGYTF. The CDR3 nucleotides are TGTGCCAGCAGTTTGGCAGGGCACAACTATGGCTACACCTTC.

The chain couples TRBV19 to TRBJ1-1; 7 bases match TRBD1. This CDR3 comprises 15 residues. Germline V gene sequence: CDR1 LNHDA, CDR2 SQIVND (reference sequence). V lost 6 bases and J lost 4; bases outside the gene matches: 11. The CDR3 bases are TGTGCCAGTAGCCGAAGCCCAACAGGGGTCACTGAAGCTTTCTTT. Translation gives CASSRSPTGVTEAFF.

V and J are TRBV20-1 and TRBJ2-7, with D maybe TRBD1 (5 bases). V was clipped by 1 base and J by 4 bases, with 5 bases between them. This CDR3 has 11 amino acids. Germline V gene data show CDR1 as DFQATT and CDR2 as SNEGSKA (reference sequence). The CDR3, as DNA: TGCAGTGCTAGAGGACAGTACGAGCAGTACTTC. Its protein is CSARGQYEQYF.

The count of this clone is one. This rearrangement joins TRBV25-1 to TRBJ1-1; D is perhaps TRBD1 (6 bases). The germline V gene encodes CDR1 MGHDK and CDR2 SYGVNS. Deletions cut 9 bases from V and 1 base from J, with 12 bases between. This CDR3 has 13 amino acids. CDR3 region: CASLGQPNTEAFF. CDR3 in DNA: TGTGCCAGTTTGGGACAACCGAACACTGAAGCTTTCTTT.